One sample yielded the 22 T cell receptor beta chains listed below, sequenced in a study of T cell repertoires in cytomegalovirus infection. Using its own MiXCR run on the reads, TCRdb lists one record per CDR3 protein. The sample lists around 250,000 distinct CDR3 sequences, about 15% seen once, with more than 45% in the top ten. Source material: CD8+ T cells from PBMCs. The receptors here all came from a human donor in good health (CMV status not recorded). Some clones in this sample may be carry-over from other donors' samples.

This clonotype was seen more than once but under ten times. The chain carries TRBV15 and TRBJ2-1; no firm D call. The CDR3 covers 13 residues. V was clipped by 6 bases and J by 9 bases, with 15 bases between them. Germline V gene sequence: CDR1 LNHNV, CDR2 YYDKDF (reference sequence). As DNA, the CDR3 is TGTGCCACCAGGAGAAAGGCAGACACTGAGCAGTTCTTC. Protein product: CATRRKADTEQFF.

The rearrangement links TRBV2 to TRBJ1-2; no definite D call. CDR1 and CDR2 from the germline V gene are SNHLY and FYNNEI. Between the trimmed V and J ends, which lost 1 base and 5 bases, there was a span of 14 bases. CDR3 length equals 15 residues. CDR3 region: CASSEVPHPPYGYTF. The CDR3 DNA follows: TGTGCCAGCAGTGAAGTTCCGCATCCCCCTTATGGCTACACCTTC.

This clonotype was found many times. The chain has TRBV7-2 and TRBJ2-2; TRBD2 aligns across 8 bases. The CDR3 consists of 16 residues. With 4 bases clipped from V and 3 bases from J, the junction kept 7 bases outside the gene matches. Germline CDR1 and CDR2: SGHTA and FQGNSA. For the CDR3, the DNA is TGTGCCAGCAGCTCCGCCAGCGGGGGTTACACCGGGGAGCTGTTTTTT. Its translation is CASSSASGGYTGELFF.

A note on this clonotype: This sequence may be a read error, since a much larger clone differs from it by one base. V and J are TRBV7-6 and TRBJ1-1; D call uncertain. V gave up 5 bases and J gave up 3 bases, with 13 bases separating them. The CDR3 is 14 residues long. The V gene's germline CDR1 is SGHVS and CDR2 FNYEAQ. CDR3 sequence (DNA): TGTGCCAGCAGCCCGATTGACATGGACACTGAAGCTTTCTTT. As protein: CASSPIDMDTEAFF.

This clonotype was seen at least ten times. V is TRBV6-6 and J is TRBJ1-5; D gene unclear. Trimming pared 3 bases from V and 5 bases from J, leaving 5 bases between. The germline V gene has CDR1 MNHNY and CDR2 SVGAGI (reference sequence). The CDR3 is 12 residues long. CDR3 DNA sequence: TGTGCCAGCAGTTATGGAGATCAGCCCCAGCATTTT. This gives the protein CASSYGDQPQHF.

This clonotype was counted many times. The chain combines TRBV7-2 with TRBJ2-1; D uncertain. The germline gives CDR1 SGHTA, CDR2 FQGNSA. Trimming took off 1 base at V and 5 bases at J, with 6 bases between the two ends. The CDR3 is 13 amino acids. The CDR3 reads CASSLVEHNEQFF. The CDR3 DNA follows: TGTGCCAGCAGCTTAGTCGAGCACAATGAGCAGTTCTTC.

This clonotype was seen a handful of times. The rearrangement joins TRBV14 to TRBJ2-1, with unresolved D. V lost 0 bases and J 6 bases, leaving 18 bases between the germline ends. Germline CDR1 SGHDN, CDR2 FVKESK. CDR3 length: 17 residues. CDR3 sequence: CASSQDTWKEFGNEQFF. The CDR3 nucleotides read TGTGCCAGCAGCCAAGACACATGGAAGGAATTCGGCAATGAGCAGTTCTTC.

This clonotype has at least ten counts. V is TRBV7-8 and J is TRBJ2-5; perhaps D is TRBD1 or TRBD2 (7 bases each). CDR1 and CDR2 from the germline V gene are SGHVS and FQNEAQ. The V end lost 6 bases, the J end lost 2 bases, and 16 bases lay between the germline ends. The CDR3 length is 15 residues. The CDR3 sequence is CASRPFQGGQETQYF. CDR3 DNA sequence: TGTGCCAGCAGGCCTTTTCAGGGGGGGCAAGAGACCCAGTACTTC.

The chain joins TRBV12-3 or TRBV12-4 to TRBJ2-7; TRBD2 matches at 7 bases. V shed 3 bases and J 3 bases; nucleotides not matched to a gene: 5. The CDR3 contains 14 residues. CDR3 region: CASSLGGYSYEQYF. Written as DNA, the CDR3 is TGTGCCAGCAGTTTGGGGGGGTATAGCTACGAGCAGTACTTC.

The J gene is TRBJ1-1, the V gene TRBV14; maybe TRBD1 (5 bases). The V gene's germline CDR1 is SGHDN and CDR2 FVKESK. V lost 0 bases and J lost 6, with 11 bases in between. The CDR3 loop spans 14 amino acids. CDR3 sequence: CASSQDRVPPEAFF. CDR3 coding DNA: TGTGCCAGCAGCCAAGACAGGGTCCCGCCTGAAGCTTTCTTT.

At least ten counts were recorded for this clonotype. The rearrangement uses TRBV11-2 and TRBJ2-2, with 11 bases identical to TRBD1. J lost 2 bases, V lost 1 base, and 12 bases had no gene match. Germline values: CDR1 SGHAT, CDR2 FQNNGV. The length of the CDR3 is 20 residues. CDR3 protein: CASSLVYGTGGGDNTGELFF. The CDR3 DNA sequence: TGTGCCAGCAGCTTAGTTTATGGGACAGGGGGGGGAGACAACACCGGGGAGCTGTTTTTT.

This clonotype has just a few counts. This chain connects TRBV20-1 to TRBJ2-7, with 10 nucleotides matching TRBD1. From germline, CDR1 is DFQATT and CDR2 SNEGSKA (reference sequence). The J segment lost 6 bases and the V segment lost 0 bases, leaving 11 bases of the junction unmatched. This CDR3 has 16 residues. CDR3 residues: CSARDWEGTGASEQYF. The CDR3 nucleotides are TGCAGTGCTAGAGATTGGGAAGGGACAGGGGCATCCGAGCAGTACTTC.

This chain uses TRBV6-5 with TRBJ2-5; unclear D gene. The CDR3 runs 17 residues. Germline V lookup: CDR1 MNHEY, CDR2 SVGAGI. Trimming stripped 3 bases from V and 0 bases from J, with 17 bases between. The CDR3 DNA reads TGTGCCAGCAGTTATTCGACAACGGGTTGGAACCAAGAGACCCAGTACTTC. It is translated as CASSYSTTGWNQETQYF.

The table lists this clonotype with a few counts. CDR3 DNA sequence: TGCAGCGTTGAGTTTGGAGGGTCCCAAGAGACCCAGTACTTC. As protein: CSVEFGGSQETQYF. J is TRBJ2-5 and V is TRBV29-1, with D perhaps TRBD2 (6 bases). In germline, CDR1 is SQVTM, CDR2 ANQGSEA. The V gene lost 3 bases and the J gene lost 1 base, with 12 bases spanning the gap. The CDR3 is made up of 14 amino acids.

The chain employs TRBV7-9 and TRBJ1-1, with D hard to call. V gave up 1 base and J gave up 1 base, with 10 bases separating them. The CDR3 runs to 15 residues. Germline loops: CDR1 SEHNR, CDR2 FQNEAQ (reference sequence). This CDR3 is CASSLESRRNTEAFF. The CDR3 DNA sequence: TGTGCCAGCAGCTTAGAAAGCAGAAGGAACACTGAAGCTTTCTTT.

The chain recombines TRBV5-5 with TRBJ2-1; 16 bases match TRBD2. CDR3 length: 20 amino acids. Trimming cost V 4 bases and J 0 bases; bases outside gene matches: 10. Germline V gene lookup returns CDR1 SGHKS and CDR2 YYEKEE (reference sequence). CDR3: CASSMLPGLAGGPSYNEQFF. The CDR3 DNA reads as TGTGCCAGCAGCATGCTGCCGGGACTAGCGGGGGGGCCCTCCTACAATGAGCAGTTCTTC.

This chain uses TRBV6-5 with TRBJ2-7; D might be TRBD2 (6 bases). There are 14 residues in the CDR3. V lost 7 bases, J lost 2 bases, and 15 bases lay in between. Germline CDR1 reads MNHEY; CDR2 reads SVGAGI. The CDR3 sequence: CASTPGGEPYEQYF. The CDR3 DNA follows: TGTGCCAGCACCCCAGGCGGGGAGCCCTACGAGCAGTACTTC.

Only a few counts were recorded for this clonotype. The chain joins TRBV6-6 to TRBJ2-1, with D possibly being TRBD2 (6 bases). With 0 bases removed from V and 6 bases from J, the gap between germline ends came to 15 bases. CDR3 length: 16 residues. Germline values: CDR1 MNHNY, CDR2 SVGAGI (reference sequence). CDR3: CASSYSGAGRGNEQFF. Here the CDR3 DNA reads TGTGCCAGCAGTTACTCAGGAGCGGGTAGGGGCAATGAGCAGTTCTTC.

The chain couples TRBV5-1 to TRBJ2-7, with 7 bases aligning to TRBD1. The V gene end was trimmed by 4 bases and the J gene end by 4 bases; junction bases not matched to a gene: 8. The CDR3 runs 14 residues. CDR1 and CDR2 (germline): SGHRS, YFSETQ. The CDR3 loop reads CASSTWDRVYEQYF. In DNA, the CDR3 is TGCGCCAGCAGCACCTGGGACAGAGTTTACGAGCAGTACTTC. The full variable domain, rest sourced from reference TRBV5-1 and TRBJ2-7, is KAGVTQTPRYLIKTRGQQVTLSCSPISGHRSVSWYQQTPGQGLQFLFEYFSETQRNKGNFPGRFSGRQFSNSRSEMNVSTLELGDSALYLCASSTWDRVYEQYFGPGTRLTVT.

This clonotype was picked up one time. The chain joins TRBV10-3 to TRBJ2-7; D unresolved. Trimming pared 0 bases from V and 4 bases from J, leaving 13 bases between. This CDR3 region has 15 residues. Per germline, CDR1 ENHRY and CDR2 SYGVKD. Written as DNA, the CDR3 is TGTGCCATCAGTGAGTCAGTTAGTTTGGGATACGAGCAGTACTTC. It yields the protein CAISESVSLGYEQYF.

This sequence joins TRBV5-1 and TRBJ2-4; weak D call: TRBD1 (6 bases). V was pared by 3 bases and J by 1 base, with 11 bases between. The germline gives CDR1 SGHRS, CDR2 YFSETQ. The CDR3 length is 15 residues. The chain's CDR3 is CASSWAQGAKNIQYF. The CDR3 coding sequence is TGCGCCAGCAGCTGGGCCCAGGGGGCCAAAAACATTCAGTACTTC. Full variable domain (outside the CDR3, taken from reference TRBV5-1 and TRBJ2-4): KAGVTQTPRYLIKTRGQQVTLSCSPISGHRSVSWYQQTPGQGLQFLFEYFSETQRNKGNFPGRFSGRQFSNSRSEMNVSTLELGDSALYLCASSWAQGAKNIQYFGAGTRLSVL.

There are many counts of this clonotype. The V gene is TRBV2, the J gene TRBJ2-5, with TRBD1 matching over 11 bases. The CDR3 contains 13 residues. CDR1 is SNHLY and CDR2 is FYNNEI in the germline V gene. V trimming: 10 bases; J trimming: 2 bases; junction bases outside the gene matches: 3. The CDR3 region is CANGDRGQETQYF. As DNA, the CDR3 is TGTGCCAACGGGGACAGGGGGCAAGAGACCCAGTACTTC.